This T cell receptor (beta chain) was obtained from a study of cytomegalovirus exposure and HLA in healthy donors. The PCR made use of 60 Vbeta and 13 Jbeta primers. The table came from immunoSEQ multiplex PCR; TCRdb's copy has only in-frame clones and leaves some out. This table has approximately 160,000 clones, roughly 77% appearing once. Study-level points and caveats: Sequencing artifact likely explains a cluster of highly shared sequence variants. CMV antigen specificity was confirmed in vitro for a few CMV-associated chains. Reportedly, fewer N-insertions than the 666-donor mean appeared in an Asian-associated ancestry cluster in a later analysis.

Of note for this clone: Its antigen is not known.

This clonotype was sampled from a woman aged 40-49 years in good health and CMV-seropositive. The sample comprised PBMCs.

Written as DNA, the CDR3 is TGTGCCAGTAGTCTTGGGACTAGCGGGGGCCCTTTCAATGAGCAGTTCTTC. This encodes CASSLGTSGGPFNEQFF. This chain connects TRBV19 to TRBJ2-1, with 14 bases lining up with TRBD2. The ends lost 5 bases at V and 6 bases at J; junction bases unmatched: 9. From germline, CDR1 is LNHDA and CDR2 SQIVND (reference sequence). CDR3 length: 17 residues.